This T cell receptor (beta chain) appears in the sequencing data of a study of CD8 T cells in ankylosing spondylitis. Whole-study results and caveats: The clones that were linked to disease were reported to be significantly enriched in matched synovial fluid samples from ankylosing spondylitis patients. A TCR beta motif made of roughly eight highly homologous variants seemed typical of ankylosing spondylitis blood. Certain motif variants had earlier been reported in reactive arthritis synovial fluid and blood.

Scientists made TCR beta libraries using quantitative 5'-RACE with molecular barcodes. Each CDR3 protein is one row after TCRdb ran MiXCR on the 5' RACE reads. The sample yields about 440,000 distinct CDR3 sequences, under 20% seen once. V lost 5 bases and J 3 bases, leaving 10 bases between the germline ends. Germline V CDR1 and CDR2: MDHEN, SYDVKM. This CDR3 has 13 amino acids. Concerning this clonotype: What it recognizes is unknown.

The sample comprised blood, either unsorted or a sorted T cell fraction (not recorded which). The receptor's source is a male donor with ankylosing spondylitis. The chain joins TRBV28 to TRBJ1-2; a possible D gene is TRBD1 (6 bases). The CDR3 reads CASSPTGYYGYTF. The CDR3, as DNA: TGTGCCAGCAGTCCCACAGGGTACTATGGCTACACCTTC.